The clone carrying this TCR beta chain was detected ten times or more. Its specificity is unknown. This entry comes from a study of T-cell memory formation after mild COVID-19. On the study more broadly: TCR clusters showed largely donor specificity.

TCRdb analysed the 5' RACE reads with MiXCR anew, one entry per CDR3 protein. The data hold hundreds of thousands of distinct CDR3 sequences, with roughly 17% observed a single time. The CDR3 totals 13 residues. Trimming left V 7 bases short and J 5 bases short, with 14 bases between. Points from the study as a whole: Shrinking CD4+ clones were chiefly CM and EM; CD8+ ones were chiefly EMRA. A second wave expanding day 15 to 37 was CD4+-biased; contracting clones were balanced.

V gene TRBV12-3 or TRBV12-4 combines with J gene TRBJ1-2; D gene unclear. This receptor was identified in an adult woman who had mild COVID-19 (a few samples of this study predate the infection). Cell type and time point are not known. Sequences were obtained from PBMCs or a T cell subset sorted from them (not recorded which). The CDR3 loop reads CASISSLNYGYTF. For the CDR3, the DNA is TGTGCCAGCATTTCCAGTCTTAATTATGGCTACACCTTC.